Below are 14 T cell receptor beta chains sequenced from a single sample in a study of OX40 agonist ivuxolimab in advanced cancers. The repertoire was sequenced with immunoSEQ multiplex PCR; TCRdb's copy has only in-frame clones and lacks some. This table has around 70,000 clones, approximately 90% appearing once. Material: CD4+ or CD8+ T cells sorted from blood, obtained in a trial of the OX40 agonist ivuxolimab. The receptors shown here come from an adult with an advanced solid tumor such as melanoma, head and neck, liver or kidney cancer.

The chain couples TRBV27 to TRBJ2-1, with TRBD1 identical over 7 bases. The CDR3 loop spans 18 amino acids. CDR1 and CDR2 (germline): MNHEY, SMNVEV (reference sequence). V dropped 6 bases and J dropped 6; count of bases not matched to a gene: 20. Here the CDR3 DNA reads TGTGCCAGCAGATCCAGACAGGGTCCGAAGGCTAACGGCAATGAGCAGTTCTTC. Amino acids: CASRSRQGPKANGNEQFF.

The CDR3, as DNA: TGTGCCAGCAGTTACCTAAGCGGGAGTGCGAATGAGCAGTTCTTC. This gives the protein CASSYLSGSANEQFF. This chain links TRBV6-4 with TRBJ2-1; 8 bases map to TRBD2. This CDR3 has 15 amino acids. Per germline, CDR1 MRHNA and CDR2 SNTAGT. Trimming at V came to 5 bases and at J to 7 bases, leaving 10 bases not matched to a gene.

The chain links TRBV11-3 to TRBJ1-5; D not certain. Germline CDR1 and CDR2: SGHNT and YENEEA. The CDR3 length is 16 residues. V lost 5 bases and J 0 bases, leaving 14 bases between the germline ends. The CDR3 protein is CASSPSDLDSNQPQHF. The DNA for the CDR3 is TGTGCCAGCAGCCCGAGCGATTTGGATAGCAATCAGCCCCAGCATTTT.

The V gene is TRBV6-5, the J gene TRBJ1-6; the D is unclear. The CDR3 has 13 residues. V was shortened by 5 bases and J by 5 bases, with 7 bases between the two germline ends. Germline CDR1 is MNHEY and CDR2 is SVGAGI. The CDR3 loop reads CASSSAHNSPLHF. The CDR3 nucleotides read TGTGCCAGCAGTAGTGCCCATAATTCACCCCTCCACTTT.

This chain links TRBV11-2 with TRBJ2-7; D is ambiguous. V was trimmed by 3 bases and J by 4 bases, leaving 13 bases between them. Germline lookup yields CDR1 SGHAT and CDR2 FQNNGV. The CDR3 is 14 residues long. The DNA for the CDR3 is TGTGCCAGCAGCTTCCCACCCCAACGATACGAGCAGTACTTC. This codes for CASSFPPQRYEQYF.

This chain links TRBV2 with TRBJ1-5; possible D gene TRBD1, 6 bases. Per germline, CDR1 SNHLY and CDR2 FYNNEI. Trimming shortened V by 6 bases and J by 9 bases, and 15 bases separated the two germline ends. This CDR3 is 13 amino acids long. The CDR3 nucleotides read TGTGCCAGCAGGGGGAACAGGGAAAGGCCCCAGCATTTT. This codes for CASRGNRERPQHF.

The CDR3 region has the DNA TGTGCCAGCAGTGAAGAGTGGGACCCCTGGGGCTACACCTTC. It codes for CASSEEWDPWGYTF. V gene TRBV6-1 combines with J gene TRBJ1-2; maybe TRBD1 (5 bases). Trimming stripped 1 base from V and 8 bases from J, with 14 bases between. The germline gives CDR1 MNHNS, CDR2 SASEGT. The length of the CDR3 is 14 residues.

This chain links TRBV9 with TRBJ1-1; D is unclear. Germline CDR1 and CDR2: SGDLS and YYNGEE. The CDR3 is made up of 14 amino acids. V lost 2 bases, J lost 1 base, and 9 bases lay in between. CDR3 residues: CASSVGWQNTEAFF. Written as DNA, the CDR3 is TGTGCCAGCAGCGTTGGCTGGCAGAACACTGAAGCTTTCTTT.

This rearrangement joins TRBV5-1 to TRBJ2-6; D gene uncertain. This CDR3 has 15 residues. V was trimmed by 2 bases and J by 0 bases, leaving 6 bases between them. The V gene's germline CDR1 is SGHRS and CDR2 YFSETQ. The CDR3 bases are TGCGCCAGCAGCTTATCTCTCTCTGGGGCCAACGTCCTGACTTTC. Translation gives CASSLSLSGANVLTF.

The CDR3 loop is CASSRYAQAEAFF. CDR3 sequence (DNA): TGTGCCAGCAGCCGTTACGCGCAGGCTGAAGCTTTCTTT. This chain joins TRBV7-2 and TRBJ1-1; D remains ambiguous. The CDR3 is made up of 13 amino acids. Germline assignment: CDR1 SGHTA and CDR2 FQGNSA. V gave up 5 bases and J gave up 6 bases, with 13 bases separating them.

V and J are TRBV2 and TRBJ2-2, with D tentatively TRBD1 or TRBD2 (5 bases each). The CDR3 sequence is 16 residues long. Germline-derived CDR1 and CDR2 are SNHLY and FYNNEI. The V gene lost 8 bases and the J gene lost 1 base, with 17 bases spanning the gap. For the CDR3, the DNA is TGTGCCAGCTCTCTTGAGGGGCCGATGAACACCGGGGAGCTGTTTTTT. It translates to CASSLEGPMNTGELFF. Filled out from reference TRBV2 and TRBJ2-2, the complete variable domain reads EPEVTQTPSHQVTQMGQEVILRCVPISNHLYFYWYRQILGQKVEFLVSFYNNEISEKSEIFDDQFSVERPDGSNFTLKIRSTKLEDSAMYFCASSLEGPMNTGELFFGEGSRLTVL.

In its sample, this clone was seen once. The chain joins TRBV5-1 to TRBJ1-1; tentative D call: TRBD1 (6 bases). V was clipped by 0 bases and J by 0 bases, with 12 bases between them. This CDR3 spans 16 amino acids. The germline gives CDR1 SGHRS, CDR2 YFSETQ. The CDR3 nucleotides are TGCGCCAGCAGCTTGGCCGGGGGGCGCTTGAACACTGAAGCTTTCTTT. This encodes CASSLAGGRLNTEAFF.

The chain is built from TRBV5-4 and TRBJ1-5; 11 bases are a match to TRBD1. With V trimmed by 2 bases and J by 4 bases, 5 bases remained unmatched. The CDR3 is made up of 16 amino acids. Germline V gene sequence: CDR1 SGHNT, CDR2 YYREEE (reference sequence). CDR3 protein: CASSFGTGGSNQPQHF. CDR3 DNA: TGTGCCAGCAGCTTTGGGACAGGGGGGAGTAATCAGCCCCAGCATTTT.

The rearrangement uses TRBV6-5 and TRBJ1-1; D gene uncertain. Trimming removed 4 bases at V and 1 base at J, with 4 bases between. Germline assignment: CDR1 MNHEY and CDR2 SVGAGI. CDR3 length equals 12 residues. DNA of the CDR3: TGTGCCAGCAGTTCCACGAACACTGAAGCTTTCTTT. Protein: CASSSTNTEAFF.